The TCR beta chain under discussion was sequenced for a study of cytomegalovirus exposure and HLA in healthy donors. Points from the study as a whole: Listed as cytomegalovirus-associated were roughly 180 TCR beta chains. Among TCR beta chains of equal frequency, HLA-associated ones were more clonally expanded in a later analysis.

About this clone: Its antigen is currently unknown.

With 60 Vbeta and 13 Jbeta primers, the PCR was carried out. Data came from immunoSEQ multiplex PCR; TCRdb stores just in-frame clones and leaves some out. The sample consists of about 85,000 clones, approximately 80% of them appearing once. Trimming pared 5 bases from V and 3 bases from J, leaving 12 bases between. CDR1 is MNHEY and CDR2 is SVGAGI in the germline V gene. The CDR3 loop spans 14 amino acids. This receptor was taken from a woman aged 45-59 years in good health and CMV-seropositive. Sample: PBMCs. V gene TRBV6-5 combines with J gene TRBJ2-3, with D possibly TRBD2 on 6 matching bases. This chain's CDR3 is CASSNEGGTDTQYF. The CDR3 DNA sequence: TGTGCCAGCAGTAACGAAGGAGGGACAGATACGCAGTATTTT.